This TCR beta chain was identified in a study of T cell changes during pregnancy in multiple sclerosis. Only in-frame clones appear in the TCRdb table, and some are missing; sequencing was by immunoSEQ multiplex PCR. The sample comprises approximately 39,000 clones, nearly 90% of which are singletons, and approximately 0.52% rests with the top ten. The CDR3 consists of 15 residues. The germline V and J ends were trimmed by 7 bases and 6 bases, with 20 bases remaining between them. CDR1 SGHRS and CDR2 YFSETQ come from the germline V gene. This TCR came from a female donor with multiple sclerosis, enrolled in a pregnancy study. The sequenced sample was CD4+ T cells from peripheral blood mononuclear cells, obtained in the second trimester of pregnancy. This chain connects TRBV5-1 to TRBJ2-1; tentative D call: TRBD1 (7 bases). The CDR3 loop reads CASREIYRGINEQFF. The CDR3 DNA sequence: TGCGCCAGCCGGGAGATCTACAGGGGAATCAATGAGCAGTTCTTC.